Detailed here is one T cell receptor (beta chain). Its specificity is unknown. The sample originates from a study of identical twins. Broader study findings: Invariant MAIT and iNKT cells are populations that could partly confound zero-insertion analyses. The same donors were not followed; conclusions instead depended on cross-sectional statistical analysis. Fewer insertions characterized abundant cord blood beta clonotypes, whereas memory repertoires showed none. Twin pairs had excess sharing that was weaker in beta out-of-frame sequences.

TCRdb re-called the 5' RACE reads through MiXCR, storing one row per CDR3 protein. In the table there are 1,800,000 or so distinct CDR3 sequences, under 35% of which are singletons. The sequence was obtained from a newborn girl in good health. What was sequenced was cord blood.

CDR3 nucleotides: TGTGCCAGCAGCTTAACTGGACTAGCGGGGAACAATGAGCAGTTCTTC. This translates into CASSLTGLAGNNEQFF. V gene TRBV13 combines with J gene TRBJ2-1; TRBD2 matches at 12 bases. The germline CDR1 and CDR2 sequences are PRHDT and FYEKMQ (reference sequence). CDR3 length equals 16 residues. Trimming removed 2 bases from V and 5 bases from J; junction bases left unmatched: 4.